The sequence of this T cell receptor beta chain was determined in a study of T cells in Graves' hyperthyroidism and ophthalmopathy. Researchers took RNA transcripts and amplified the TCR beta CDR3 regions from them. First-round RT-PCR targeting the TCR CDR3 was performed with the HTBI primer set. TCRdb independently ran MiXCR on the multiplex PCR reads; one entry per CDR3 protein. The sample carries 500,000 to 800,000 distinct CDR3 sequences, around 13% recorded once. In germline, CDR1 is SGDLS, CDR2 YYNGEE. The trim removed 3 bases at V and 4 bases at J, leaving 11 bases unmatched. The CDR3 length is 16 residues. This clonotype is a singleton in its sample.

This chain joins TRBV9 and TRBJ2-5; 8 nucleotides align to TRBD1. The TCR originated in a woman aged 50 to 60 with Graves' ophthalmopathy. The material sequenced was blood. The CDR3: CASSAAGQGAIETQYF. The CDR3 bases are TGTGCCAGCAGCGCTGCGGGGCAGGGGGCAATAGAGACCCAGTACTTC.